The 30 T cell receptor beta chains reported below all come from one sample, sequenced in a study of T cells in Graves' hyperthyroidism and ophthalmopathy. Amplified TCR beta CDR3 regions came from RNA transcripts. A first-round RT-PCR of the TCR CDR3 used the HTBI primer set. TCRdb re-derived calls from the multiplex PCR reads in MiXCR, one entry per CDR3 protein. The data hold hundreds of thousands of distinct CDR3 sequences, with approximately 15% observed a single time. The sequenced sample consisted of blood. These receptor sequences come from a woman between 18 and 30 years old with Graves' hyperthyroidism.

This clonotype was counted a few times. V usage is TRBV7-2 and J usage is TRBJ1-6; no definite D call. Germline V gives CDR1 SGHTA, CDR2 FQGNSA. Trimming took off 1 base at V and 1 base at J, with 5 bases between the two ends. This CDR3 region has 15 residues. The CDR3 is CASSLVGSYNSPLHF. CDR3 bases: TGTGCCAGCAGCTTAGTGGGGTCCTATAATTCACCCCTCCACTTT.

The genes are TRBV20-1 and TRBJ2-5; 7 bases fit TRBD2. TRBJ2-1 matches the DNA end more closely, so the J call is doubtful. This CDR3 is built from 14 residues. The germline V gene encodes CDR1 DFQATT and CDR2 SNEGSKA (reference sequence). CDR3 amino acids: CSARGAGFQETQFF. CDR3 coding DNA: TGCAGTGCTAGAGGAGCGGGGTTCCAAGAGACCCAGTTCTTC.

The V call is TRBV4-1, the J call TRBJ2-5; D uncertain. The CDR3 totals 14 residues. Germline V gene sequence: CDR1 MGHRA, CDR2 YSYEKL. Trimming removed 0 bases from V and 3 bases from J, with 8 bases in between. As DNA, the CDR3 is TGCGCCAGCAGCCAAGATGGCGCAAAAGAGACCCAGTACTTC. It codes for CASSQDGAKETQYF.

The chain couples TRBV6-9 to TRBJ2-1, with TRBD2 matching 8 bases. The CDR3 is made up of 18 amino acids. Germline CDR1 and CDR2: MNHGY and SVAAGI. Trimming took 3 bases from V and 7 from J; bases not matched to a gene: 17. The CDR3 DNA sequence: TGTGCCAGCAGTTACCCGGGGGGGGCCGGGCCCAGGGCAAATGAGCAGTTCTTC. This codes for CASSYPGGAGPRANEQFF.

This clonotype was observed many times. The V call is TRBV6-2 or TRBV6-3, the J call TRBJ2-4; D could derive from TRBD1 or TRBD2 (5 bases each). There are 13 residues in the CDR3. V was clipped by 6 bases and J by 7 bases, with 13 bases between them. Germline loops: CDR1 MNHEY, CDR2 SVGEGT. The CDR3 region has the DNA TGTGCCAGCAGAGGGGTGGGAGCGAACATTCAGTACTTC. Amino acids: CASRGVGANIQYF.

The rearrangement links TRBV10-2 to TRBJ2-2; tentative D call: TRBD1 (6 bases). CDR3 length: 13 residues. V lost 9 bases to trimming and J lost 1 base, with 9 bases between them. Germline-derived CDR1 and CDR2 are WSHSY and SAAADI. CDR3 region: CARRGQNTGELFF. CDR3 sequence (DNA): TGCGCCAGGAGGGGACAGAACACCGGGGAGCTGTTTTTT.

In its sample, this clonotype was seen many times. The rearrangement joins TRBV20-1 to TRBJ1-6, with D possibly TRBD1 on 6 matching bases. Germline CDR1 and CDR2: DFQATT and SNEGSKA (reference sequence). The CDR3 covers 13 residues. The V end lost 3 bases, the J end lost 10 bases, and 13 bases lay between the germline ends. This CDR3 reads CSARDSGVSPLHF. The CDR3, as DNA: TGCAGTGCTAGGGACTCAGGGGTCTCACCCCTCCACTTT.

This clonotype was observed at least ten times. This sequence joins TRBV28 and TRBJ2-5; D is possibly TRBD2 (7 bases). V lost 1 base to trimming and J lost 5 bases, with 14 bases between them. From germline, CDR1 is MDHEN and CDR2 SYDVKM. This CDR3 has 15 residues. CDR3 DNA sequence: TGTGCCAGCAGTTTATTGGGGGGGCGCGGGGAGACCCAGTACTTC. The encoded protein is CASSLLGGRGETQYF. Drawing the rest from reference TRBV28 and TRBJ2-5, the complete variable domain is DVKVTQSSRYLVKRTGEKVFLECVQDMDHENMFWYRQDPGLGLRLIYFSYDVKMKEKGDIPEGYSVSREKKERFSLILESASTNQTSMYLCASSLLGGRGETQYFGPGTRLLVL.

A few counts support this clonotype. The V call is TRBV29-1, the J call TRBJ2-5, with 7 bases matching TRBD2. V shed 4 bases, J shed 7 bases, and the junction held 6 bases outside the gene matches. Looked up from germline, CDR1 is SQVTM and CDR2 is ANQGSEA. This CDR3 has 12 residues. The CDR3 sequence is CSVAGWGGTQYF. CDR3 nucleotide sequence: TGCAGCGTTGCAGGCTGGGGGGGGACCCAGTACTTC.

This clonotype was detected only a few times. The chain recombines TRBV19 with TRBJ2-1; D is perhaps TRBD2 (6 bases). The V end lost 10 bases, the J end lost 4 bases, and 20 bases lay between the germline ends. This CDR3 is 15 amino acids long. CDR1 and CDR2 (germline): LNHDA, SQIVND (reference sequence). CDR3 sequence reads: CATNIARGRYNEQFF. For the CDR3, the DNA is TGTGCCACCAATATAGCCCGGGGGAGGTACAATGAGCAGTTCTTC.

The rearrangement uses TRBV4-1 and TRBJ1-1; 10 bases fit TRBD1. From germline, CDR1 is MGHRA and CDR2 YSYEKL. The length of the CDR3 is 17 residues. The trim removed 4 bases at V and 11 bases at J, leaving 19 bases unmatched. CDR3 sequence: CASSRTDRDRGAGLAFF. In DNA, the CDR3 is TGCGCCAGCAGCCGCACTGACCGGGACAGGGGAGCGGGATTGGCTTTCTTT.

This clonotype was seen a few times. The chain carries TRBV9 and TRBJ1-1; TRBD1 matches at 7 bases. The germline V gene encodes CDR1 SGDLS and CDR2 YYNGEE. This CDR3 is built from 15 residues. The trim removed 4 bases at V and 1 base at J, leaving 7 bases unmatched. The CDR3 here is CASSPSTGTNTEAFF. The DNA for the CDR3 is TGTGCCAGCAGCCCCTCGACAGGGACGAACACTGAAGCTTTCTTT.

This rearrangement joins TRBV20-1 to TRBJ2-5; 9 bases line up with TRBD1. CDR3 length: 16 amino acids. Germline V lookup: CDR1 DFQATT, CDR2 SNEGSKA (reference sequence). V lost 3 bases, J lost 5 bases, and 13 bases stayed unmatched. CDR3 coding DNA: TGCAGTGCTAGCCCCCTGGCACAGGGGGCAGGGGAGACCCAGTACTTC. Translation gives CSASPLAQGAGETQYF.

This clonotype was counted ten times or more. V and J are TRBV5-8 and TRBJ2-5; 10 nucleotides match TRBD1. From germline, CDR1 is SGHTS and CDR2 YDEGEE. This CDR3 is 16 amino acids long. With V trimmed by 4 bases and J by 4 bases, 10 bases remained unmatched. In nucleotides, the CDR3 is TGTGCCAGCAGCACTCCCCGGGACAGGGGAAGAGAGACCCAGTACTTC. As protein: CASSTPRDRGRETQYF.

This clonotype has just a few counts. The CDR3 loop reads CASSSVPGDGYTF. CDR3 bases: TGTGCCAGCAGCTCCGTCCCGGGGGATGGCTACACCTTC. The chain has TRBV7-2 and TRBJ1-2; possible D gene TRBD1, 5 bases. Between the trimmed V and J ends, which lost 4 bases and 6 bases, there was a span of 12 bases. The CDR3 is 13 amino acids. The germline gives CDR1 SGHTA, CDR2 FQGNSA.

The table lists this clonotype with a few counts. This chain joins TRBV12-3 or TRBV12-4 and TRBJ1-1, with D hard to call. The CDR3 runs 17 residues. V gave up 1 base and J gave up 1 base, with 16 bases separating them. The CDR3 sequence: CASSLVVASEWNTEAFF. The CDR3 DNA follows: TGTGCCAGCAGTTTAGTAGTCGCTTCAGAGTGGAACACTGAAGCTTTCTTT.

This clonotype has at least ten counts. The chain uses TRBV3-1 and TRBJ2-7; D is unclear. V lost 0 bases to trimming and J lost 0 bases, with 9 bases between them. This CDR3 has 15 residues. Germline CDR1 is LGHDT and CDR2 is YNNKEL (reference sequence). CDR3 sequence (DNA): TGTGCCAGCAGCCAAGATACGGTGCCCTCCTACGAGCAGTACTTC. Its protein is CASSQDTVPSYEQYF.

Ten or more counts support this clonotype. The CDR3 sequence: CASSGRGHRANYGYTF. In nucleotides, the CDR3 is TGTGCCAGCAGTGGGCGGGGACACCGAGCTAACTATGGCTACACCTTC. The rearrangement uses TRBV2 and TRBJ1-2, with D possibly being TRBD1 (6 bases). Germline loops: CDR1 SNHLY, CDR2 FYNNEI. The ends were cut back, 4 bases at V and 0 bases at J, with 15 bases in the middle. The CDR3 is 16 residues long.

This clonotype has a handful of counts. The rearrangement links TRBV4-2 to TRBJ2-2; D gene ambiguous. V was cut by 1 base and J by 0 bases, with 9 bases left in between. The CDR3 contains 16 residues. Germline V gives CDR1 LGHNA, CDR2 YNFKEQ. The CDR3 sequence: CASSQASGANTGELFF. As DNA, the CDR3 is TGTGCCAGCAGCCAAGCGTCTGGGGCGAACACCGGGGAGCTGTTTTTT.

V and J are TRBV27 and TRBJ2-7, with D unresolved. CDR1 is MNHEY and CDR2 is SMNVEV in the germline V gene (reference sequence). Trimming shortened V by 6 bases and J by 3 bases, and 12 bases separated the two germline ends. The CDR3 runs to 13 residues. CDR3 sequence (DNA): TGTGCCAGCAGCCTGACACCTTACTACGAGCAGTACTTC. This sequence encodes CASSLTPYYEQYF.

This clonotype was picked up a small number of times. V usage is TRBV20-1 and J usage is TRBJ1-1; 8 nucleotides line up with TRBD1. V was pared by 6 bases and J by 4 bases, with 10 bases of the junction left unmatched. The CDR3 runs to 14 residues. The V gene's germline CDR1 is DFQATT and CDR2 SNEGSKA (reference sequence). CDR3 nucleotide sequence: TGCAGTGCAAACAATCACAGGGGGGGCACTGAAGCTTTCTTT. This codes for CSANNHRGGTEAFF.

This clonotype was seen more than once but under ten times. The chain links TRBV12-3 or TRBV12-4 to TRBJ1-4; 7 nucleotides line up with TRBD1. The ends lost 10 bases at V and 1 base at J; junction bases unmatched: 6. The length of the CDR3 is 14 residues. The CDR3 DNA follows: TGTGCCATCCAGGGGGGACGAACTAATGAAAAACTGTTTTTT. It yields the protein CAIQGGRTNEKLFF.

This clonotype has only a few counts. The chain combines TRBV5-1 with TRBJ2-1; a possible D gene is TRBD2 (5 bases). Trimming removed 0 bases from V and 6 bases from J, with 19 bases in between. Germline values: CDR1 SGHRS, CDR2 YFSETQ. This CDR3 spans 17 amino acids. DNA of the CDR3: TGCGCCAGCAGCTTGGATTTTTCGGCTAGCCTGAGCAATGAGCAGTTCTTC. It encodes CASSLDFSASLSNEQFF. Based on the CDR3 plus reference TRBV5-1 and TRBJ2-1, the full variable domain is KAGVTQTPRYLIKTRGQQVTLSCSPISGHRSVSWYQQTPGQGLQFLFEYFSETQRNKGNFPGRFSGRQFSNSRSEMNVSTLELGDSALYLCASSLDFSASLSNEQFFGPGTRLTVL.

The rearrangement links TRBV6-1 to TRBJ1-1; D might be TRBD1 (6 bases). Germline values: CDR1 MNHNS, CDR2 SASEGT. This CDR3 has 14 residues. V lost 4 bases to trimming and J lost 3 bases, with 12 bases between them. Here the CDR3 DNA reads TGTGCCAGCAGTGGGTACGACAGGTACACTGAAGCTTTCTTT. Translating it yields CASSGYDRYTEAFF.

CDR3 sequence (DNA): TGTGCCATCAGTGGTGGAGGCGGGACAGGCGTAACTGGCTACACCTTC. Translating gives CAISGGGGTGVTGYTF. The genes are TRBV10-3 and TRBJ1-2; TRBD1 aligns across 8 bases. V was clipped by 4 bases and J by 7 bases; unmatched bases: 14. The CDR3 covers 16 residues. The germline V gene has CDR1 ENHRY and CDR2 SYGVKD.

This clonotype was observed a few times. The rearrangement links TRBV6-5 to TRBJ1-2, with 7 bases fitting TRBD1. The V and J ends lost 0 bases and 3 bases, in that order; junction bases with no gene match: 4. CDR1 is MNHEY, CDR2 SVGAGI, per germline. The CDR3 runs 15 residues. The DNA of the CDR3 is TGTGCCAGCAGTTACTCATGGGGGACAGACTATGGCTACACCTTC. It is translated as CASSYSWGTDYGYTF.

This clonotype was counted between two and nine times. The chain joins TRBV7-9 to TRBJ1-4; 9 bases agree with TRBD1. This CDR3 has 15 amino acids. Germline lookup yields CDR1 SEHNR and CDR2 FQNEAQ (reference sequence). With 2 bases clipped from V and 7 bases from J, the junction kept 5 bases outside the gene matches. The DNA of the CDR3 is TGTGCCAGCAGCTTAAGGACAGGGGATTTTGAAAAACTGTTTTTT. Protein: CASSLRTGDFEKLFF.

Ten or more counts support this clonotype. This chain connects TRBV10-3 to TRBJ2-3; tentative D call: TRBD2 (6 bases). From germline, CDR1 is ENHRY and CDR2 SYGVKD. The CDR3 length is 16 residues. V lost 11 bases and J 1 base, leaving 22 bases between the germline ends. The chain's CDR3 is CAAAENTQRGTDTQYF. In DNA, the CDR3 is TGTGCCGCGGCCGAAAACACCCAGCGGGGCACAGATACGCAGTATTTT.

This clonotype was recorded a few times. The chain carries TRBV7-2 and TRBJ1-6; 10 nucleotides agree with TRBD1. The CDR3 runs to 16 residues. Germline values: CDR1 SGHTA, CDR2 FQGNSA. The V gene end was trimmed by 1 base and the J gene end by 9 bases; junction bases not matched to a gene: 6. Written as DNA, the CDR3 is TGTGCCAGCAGCTTAGAGCGGACAGGGGGTATTTCACCCCTCCACTTT. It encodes CASSLERTGGISPLHF.

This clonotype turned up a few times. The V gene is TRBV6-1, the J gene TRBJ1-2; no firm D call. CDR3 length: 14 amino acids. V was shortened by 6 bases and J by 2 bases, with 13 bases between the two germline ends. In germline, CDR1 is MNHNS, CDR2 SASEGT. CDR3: CASRAGRLNYGYTF. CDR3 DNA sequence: TGTGCCAGCAGGGCCGGGAGGTTAAACTATGGCTACACCTTC.